The following is a T cell receptor (beta chain) sequence with its context. Repertoires were generated with immunoSEQ multiplex PCR, while TCRdb's copy carries only in-frame clones and drops some. The sample includes fewer than 20,000 clones, around 79% of them seen just once. V lost 3 bases and J 8 bases, leaving 13 bases between the germline ends. This CDR3 contains 14 residues. CDR1 is SGHNT and CDR2 is YENEEA in the germline V gene. The data were obtained in a study of OX40 agonist ivuxolimab in advanced cancers. The chain couples TRBV11-3 to TRBJ1-4, with TRBD1 as a possible D gene (5 bases). The sample here was CD4+ or CD8+ T cells sorted from blood, taken in a trial of the OX40 agonist ivuxolimab. The sequence was collected from an adult with an advanced solid tumor such as melanoma, head and neck, liver or kidney cancer. The CDR3 region is CASSFRDEEEKLFF. In DNA, the CDR3 is TGTGCCAGCAGCTTCCGGGACGAAGAGGAAAAACTGTTTTTT.